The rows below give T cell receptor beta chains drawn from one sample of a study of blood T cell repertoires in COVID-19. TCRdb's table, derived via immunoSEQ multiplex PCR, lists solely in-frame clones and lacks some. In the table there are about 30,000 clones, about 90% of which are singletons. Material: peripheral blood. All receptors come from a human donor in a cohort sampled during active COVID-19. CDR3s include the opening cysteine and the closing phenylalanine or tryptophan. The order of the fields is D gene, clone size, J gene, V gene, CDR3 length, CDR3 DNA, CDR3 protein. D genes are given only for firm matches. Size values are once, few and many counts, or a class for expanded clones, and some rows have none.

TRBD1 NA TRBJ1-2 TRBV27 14 TGTGCCAGCAGTCCCGACAGGGGGCTTTATGGCTACACCTTC CASSPDRGLYGYTF
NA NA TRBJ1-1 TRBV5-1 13 TGCGCCAGCAGCTTCGCCGGCCCGGGGGAAGCTTTCTTT CASSFAGPGEAFF
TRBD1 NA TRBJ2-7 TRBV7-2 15 TGTGCCAGCAGCCCGGACAGGGGCCCTACCTACGAGCAGTACTTC CASSPDRGPTYEQYF
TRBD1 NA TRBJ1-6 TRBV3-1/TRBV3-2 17 TGTGCCAGCAGCCAAAAGGGACAGACCTTCTATAATTCACCCCTCCACTTT CASSQKGQTFYNSPLHF
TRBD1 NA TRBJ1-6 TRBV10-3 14 TGTGCCATCAGAGAGACAGGGGAGTATTCACCCCTCCACTTT CAIRETGEYSPLHF
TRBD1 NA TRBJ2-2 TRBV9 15 TGTGCCAGCAGCCCCCGCCCAGGGGGAATCGGGGAGCTGTTTTTT CASSPRPGGIGELFF
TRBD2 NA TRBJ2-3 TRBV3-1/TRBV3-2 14 TGTGCCAGCAGCCAACGAGCGGGGAGGGATACGCAGTATTTT CASSQRAGRDTQYF
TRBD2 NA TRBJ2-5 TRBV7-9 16 TGTGCCAGCAGCTTAGAAGGACTAGCGGCTGGCGAGACCCAGTACTTC CASSLEGLAAGETQYF
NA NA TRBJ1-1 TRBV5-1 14 TGCGCCAGCAGCTCCTACAGGGAGTCCACTGAAGCTTTCTTT CASSSYRESTEAFF
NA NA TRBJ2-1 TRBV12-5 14 TGTGCTAGTGGTTTGCGAACAACCGGGGATGAGCAGTTCTTC CASGLRTTGDEQFF
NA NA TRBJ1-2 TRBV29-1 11 TGCAGCGTGACACCTAACTATGGCTACACCTTC CSVTPNYGYTF
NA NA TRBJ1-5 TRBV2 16 TGTGCCAGCATGAGCAGGGGAAGTTCACGGAGTCAGCCCCAGCATTTT CASMSRGSSRSQPQHF
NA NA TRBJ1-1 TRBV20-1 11 TGCAGTGCCCTGGGGGGGGGAATAGCTTTCTTT CSALGGGIAFF
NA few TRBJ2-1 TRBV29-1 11 TGCAGCCTACGTGAGGTCCATGAGCAGTTCTTC CSLREVHEQFF
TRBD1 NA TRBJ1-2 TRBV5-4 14 TGTGCCAGCAGCCAAGGGGGACAGTACTATGGCTACACCTTC CASSQGGQYYGYTF
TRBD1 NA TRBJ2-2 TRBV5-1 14 TGCGCCAGCGAGACAGGGGCGAACACCGGGGAGCTGTTTTTT CASETGANTGELFF
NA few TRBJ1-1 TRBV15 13 TGTGCCACCAGCAGAAACAGGAACACTGAAGCTTTCTTT CATSRNRNTEAFF
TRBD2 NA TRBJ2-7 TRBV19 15 TGTGCCAGTAGTACTAGCGGGGGGGCGTCCTACGAGCAGTACTTC CASSTSGGASYEQYF
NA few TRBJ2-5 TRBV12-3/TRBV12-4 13 TGTGCCAGCAGCGCTACTGGCCCAGGGACCCAGTACTTC CASSATGPGTQYF
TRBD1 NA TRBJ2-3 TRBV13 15 TGTGCCAGCACATTCACAGGGGGCAGTACAGATACGCAGTATTTT CASTFTGGSTDTQYF
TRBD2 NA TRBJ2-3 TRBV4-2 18 TGTGCCAGCAGCCAAGATCTAAGGACTAGCGGGCTCACAGATACGCAGTATTTT CASSQDLRTSGLTDTQYF
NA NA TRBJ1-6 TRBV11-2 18 TGTGCCAGCAGCTTAGTGGAACAAGGGGGGGGGTATAATTCACCCCTCCACTTT CASSLVEQGGGYNSPLHF
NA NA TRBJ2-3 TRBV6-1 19 TGTGCCAGCAGTGAAAGGTTAGTCGCGGCAGCCATCCAGGGAGATACGCAGTATTTT CASSERLVAAAIQGDTQYF
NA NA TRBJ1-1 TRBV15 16 TGTGCCACCAGCAGAGATCCGAGGACACAGAACACTGAAGCTTTCTTT CATSRDPRTQNTEAFF
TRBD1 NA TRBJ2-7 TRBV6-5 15 TGTGCCAGCAGTCAGGACAGGCTTGGGACCTACGAGCAGTACTTC CASSQDRLGTYEQYF
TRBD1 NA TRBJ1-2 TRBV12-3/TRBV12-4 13 TGTGCCAGCAGGACCGGACAGGTGGATGGCTACACCTTC CASRTGQVDGYTF
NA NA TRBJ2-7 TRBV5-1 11 TGCGCCAGCAGAGGGGGTTACGAGCAGTACTTC CASRGGYEQYF
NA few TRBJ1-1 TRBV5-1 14 TGCGCCAGCAGCTTGGACCGGACAGACCTAGAAGCTTTCTTT CASSLDRTDLEAFF
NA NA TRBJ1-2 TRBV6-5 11 TGTGCCAGCAGTTCGTACTATGGCTACACCTTC CASSSYYGYTF
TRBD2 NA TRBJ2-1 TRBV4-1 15 TGCGCCAGCAGCAAACTAGCGGACACCTACAATGAGCAGTTCTTC CASSKLADTYNEQFF
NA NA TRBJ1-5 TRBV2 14 TGTGCCAGCAGTGAAGCCAGGGCGGATCAGCCCCAGCATTTT CASSEARADQPQHF
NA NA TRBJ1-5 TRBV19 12 TGTGCCAGTAGGATAGGAGGCCAGCCCCAGCATTTT CASRIGGQPQHF
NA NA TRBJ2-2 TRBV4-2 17 TGTGCCAGCAGCCAATTCCTCCGGAGCGCGGGCACCGGGGAGCTGTTTTTT CASSQFLRSAGTGELFF